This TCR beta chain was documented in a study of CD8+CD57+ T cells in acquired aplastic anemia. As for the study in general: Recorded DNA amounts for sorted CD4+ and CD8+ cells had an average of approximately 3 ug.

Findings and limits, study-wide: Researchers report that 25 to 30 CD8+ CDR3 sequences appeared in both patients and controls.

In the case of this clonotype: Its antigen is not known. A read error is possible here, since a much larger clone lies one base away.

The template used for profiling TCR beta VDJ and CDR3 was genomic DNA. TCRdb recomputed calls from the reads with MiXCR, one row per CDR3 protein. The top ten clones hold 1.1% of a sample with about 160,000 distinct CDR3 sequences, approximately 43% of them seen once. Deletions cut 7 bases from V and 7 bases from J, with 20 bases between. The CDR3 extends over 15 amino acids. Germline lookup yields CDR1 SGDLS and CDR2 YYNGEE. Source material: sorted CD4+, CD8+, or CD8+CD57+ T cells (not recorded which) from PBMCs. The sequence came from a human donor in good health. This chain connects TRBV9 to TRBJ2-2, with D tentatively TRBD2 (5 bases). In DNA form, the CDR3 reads TGTGCCAGCGGGAGTGCATCCAAAGACGGCGGGGAGCTGTTTTTT. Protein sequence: CASGSASKDGGELFF.